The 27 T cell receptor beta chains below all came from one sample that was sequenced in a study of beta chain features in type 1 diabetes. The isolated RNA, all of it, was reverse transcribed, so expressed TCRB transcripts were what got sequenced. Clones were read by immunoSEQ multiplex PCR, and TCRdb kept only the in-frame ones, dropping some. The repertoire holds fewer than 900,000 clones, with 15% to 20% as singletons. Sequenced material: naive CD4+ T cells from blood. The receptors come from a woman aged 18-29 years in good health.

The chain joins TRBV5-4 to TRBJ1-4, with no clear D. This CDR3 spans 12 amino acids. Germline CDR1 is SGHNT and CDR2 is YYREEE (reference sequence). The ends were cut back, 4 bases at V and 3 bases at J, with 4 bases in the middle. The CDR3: CASSGSNEKLFF. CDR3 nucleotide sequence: TGTGCCAGCAGCGGATCTAATGAAAAACTGTTTTTT.

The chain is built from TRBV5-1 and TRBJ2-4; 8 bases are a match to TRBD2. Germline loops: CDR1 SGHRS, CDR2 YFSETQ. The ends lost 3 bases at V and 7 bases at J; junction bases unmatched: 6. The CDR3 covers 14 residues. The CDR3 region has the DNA TGCGCCAGCAGCTCCGCCCCGGGAGGGAACATTCAGTACTTC. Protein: CASSSAPGGNIQYF.

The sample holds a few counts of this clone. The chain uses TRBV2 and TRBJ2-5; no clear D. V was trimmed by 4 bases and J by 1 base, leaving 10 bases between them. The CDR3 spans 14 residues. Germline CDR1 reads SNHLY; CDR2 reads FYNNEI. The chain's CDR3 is CASSVDWGQETQYF. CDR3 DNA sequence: TGTGCCAGCAGTGTGGATTGGGGCCAAGAGACCCAGTACTTC.

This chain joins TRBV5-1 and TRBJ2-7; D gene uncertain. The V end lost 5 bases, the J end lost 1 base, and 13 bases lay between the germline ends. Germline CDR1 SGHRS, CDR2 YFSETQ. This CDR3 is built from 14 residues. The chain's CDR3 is CASSLNARSYEQYF. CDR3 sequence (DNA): TGCGCCAGCAGTCTTAATGCCAGGTCCTACGAGCAGTACTTC.

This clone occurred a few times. The CDR3 loop is CASSQGNTIYF. CDR3 sequence (DNA): TGTGCCAGCTCCCAGGGAAACACCATATATTTT. The chain employs TRBV6-5 and TRBJ1-3; no definite D call. This CDR3 spans 11 amino acids. Germline CDR1 and CDR2: MNHEY and SVGAGI. Between the trimmed V and J ends, which lost 8 bases and 4 bases, there was a span of 6 bases.

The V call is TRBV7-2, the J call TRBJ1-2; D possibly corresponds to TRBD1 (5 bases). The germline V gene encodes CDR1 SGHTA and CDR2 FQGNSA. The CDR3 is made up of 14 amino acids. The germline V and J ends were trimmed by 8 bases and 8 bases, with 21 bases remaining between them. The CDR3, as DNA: TGTGCCAGCGGCCGGGACTTCAACGAGGGAGGCTACACCTTC. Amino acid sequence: CASGRDFNEGGYTF.

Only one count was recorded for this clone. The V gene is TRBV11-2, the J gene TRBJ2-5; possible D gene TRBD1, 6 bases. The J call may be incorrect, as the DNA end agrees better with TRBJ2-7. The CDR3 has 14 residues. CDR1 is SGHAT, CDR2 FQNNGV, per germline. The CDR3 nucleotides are TGTGCCAGCAGCTTTGACAGGAGAGCAGACGAGCAGTACTTC. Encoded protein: CASSFDRRADEQYF.

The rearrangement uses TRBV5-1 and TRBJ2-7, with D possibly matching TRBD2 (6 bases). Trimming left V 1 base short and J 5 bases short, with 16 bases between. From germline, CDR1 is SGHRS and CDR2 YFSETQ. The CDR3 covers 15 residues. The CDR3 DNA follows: TGCGCCAGCAGCTTGACCCCCGCGACTAGTAACGAGCAGTACTTC. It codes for CASSLTPATSNEQYF.

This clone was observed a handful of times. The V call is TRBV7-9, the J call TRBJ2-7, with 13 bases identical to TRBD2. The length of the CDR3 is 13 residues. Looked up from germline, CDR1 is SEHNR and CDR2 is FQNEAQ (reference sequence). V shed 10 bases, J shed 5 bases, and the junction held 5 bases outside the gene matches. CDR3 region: CATRTSGSDEQYF. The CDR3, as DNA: TGTGCCACCAGGACTAGCGGGAGCGACGAGCAGTACTTC.

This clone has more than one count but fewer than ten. Written as DNA, the CDR3 is TGTGCCAGCCATGGAGGGCCAGGAACCTACGAGCAGTACTTC. Translating gives CASHGGPGTYEQYF. This chain connects TRBV2 to TRBJ2-7; D might be TRBD2 (6 bases). This CDR3 has 14 amino acids. Trimming removed 8 bases from V and 2 bases from J, with 16 bases in between. Per the germline V gene, CDR1 is SNHLY and CDR2 is FYNNEI.

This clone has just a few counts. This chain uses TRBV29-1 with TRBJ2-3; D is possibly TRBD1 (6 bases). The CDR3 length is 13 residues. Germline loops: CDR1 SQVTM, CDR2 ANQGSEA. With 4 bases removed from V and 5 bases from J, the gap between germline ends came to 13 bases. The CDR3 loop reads CSVVGQGRDTQYF. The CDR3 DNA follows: TGCAGCGTTGTGGGCCAGGGGCGAGATACGCAGTATTTT.

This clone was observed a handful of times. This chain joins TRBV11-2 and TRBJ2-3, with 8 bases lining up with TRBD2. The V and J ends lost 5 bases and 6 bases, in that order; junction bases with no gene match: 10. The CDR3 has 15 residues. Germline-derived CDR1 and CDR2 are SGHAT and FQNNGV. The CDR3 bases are TGTGCCAGCAGCCCGACGAGCGGGAGATCCGATACGCAGTATTTT. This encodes CASSPTSGRSDTQYF.

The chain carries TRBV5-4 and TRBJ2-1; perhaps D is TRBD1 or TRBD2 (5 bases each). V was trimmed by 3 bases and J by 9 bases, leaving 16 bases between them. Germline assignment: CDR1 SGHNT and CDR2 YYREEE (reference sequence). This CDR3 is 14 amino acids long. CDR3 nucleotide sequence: TGTGCCAGCAGCTCTGATACGGGGCGCGTTGAGCAGTTCTTC. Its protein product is CASSSDTGRVEQFF.

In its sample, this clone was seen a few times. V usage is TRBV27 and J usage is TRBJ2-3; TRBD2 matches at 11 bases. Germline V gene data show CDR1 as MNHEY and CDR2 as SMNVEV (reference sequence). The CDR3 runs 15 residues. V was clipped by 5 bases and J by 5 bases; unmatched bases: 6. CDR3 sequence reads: CASSRGLAGIDTQYF. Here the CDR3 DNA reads TGTGCCAGCAGTCGAGGACTAGCGGGCATAGATACGCAGTATTTT.

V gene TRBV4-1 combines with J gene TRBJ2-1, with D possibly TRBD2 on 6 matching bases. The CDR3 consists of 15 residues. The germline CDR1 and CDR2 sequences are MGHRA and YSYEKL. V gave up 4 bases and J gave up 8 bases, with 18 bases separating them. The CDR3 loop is CASSRPGAGKDEQFF. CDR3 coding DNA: TGCGCCAGCAGCCGTCCCGGGGCGGGGAAGGATGAGCAGTTCTTC.

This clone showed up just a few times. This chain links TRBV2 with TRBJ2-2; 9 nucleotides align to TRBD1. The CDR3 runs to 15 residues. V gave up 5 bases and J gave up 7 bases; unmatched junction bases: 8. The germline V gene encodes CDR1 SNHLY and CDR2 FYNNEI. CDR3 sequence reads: CASSPGTGTIGELFF. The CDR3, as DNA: TGTGCCAGCAGTCCCGGGACAGGGACGATCGGGGAGCTGTTTTTT. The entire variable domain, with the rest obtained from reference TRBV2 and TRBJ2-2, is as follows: EPEVTQTPSHQVTQMGQEVILRCVPISNHLYFYWYRQILGQKVEFLVSFYNNEISEKSEIFDDQFSVERPDGSNFTLKIRSTKLEDSAMYFCASSPGTGTIGELFFGEGSRLTVL.

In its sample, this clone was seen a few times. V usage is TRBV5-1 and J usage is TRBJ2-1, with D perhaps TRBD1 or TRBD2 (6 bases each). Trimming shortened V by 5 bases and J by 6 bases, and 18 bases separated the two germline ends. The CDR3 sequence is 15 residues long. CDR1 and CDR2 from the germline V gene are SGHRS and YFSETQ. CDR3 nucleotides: TGCGCCAGCAGACAAACAGGGTTGCGGGGCAATGAGCAGTTCTTC. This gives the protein CASRQTGLRGNEQFF.

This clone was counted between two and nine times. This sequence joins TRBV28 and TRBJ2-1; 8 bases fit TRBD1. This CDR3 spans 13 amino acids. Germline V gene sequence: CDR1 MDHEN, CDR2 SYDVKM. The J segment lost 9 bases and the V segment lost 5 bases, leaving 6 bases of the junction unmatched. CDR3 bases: TGTGCCAGCAGTAGAAGGACAGGGTCTGAGCAGTTCTTC. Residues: CASSRRTGSEQFF.

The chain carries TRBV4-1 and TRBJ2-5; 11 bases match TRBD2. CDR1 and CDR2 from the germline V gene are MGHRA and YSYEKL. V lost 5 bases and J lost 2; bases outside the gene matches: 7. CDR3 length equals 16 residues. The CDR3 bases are TGCGCCAGCAGCTTCGCCGGGACTAGCGGTCAAGAGACCCAGTACTTC. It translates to CASSFAGTSGQETQYF.

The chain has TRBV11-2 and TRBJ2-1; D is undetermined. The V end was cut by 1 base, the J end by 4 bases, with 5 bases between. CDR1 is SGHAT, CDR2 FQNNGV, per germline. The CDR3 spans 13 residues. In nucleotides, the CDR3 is TGTGCCAGCAGCTTAGGTCAGTACAATGAGCAGTTCTTC. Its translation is CASSLGQYNEQFF.

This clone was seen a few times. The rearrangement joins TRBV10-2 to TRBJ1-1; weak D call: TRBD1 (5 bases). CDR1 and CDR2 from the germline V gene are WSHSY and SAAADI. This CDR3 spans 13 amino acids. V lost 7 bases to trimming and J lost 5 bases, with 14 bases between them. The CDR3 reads CASNSQGRTEAFF. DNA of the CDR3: TGCGCCAGCAATTCCCAGGGAAGGACTGAAGCTTTCTTT.

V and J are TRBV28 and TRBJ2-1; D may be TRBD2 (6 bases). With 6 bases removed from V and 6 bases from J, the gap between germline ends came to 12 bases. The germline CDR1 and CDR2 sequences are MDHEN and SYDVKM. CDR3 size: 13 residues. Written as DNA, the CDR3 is TGTGCCAGCAGCGGGACTCCGCTCAATGAGCAGTTCTTC. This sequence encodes CASSGTPLNEQFF.

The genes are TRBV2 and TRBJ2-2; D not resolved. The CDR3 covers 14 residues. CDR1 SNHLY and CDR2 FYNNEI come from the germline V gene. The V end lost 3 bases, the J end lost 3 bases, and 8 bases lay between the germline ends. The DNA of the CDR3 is TGTGCCAGCAGTGACGACACTTACACCGGGGAGCTGTTTTTT. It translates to CASSDDTYTGELFF. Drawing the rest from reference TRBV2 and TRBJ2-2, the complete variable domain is EPEVTQTPSHQVTQMGQEVILRCVPISNHLYFYWYRQILGQKVEFLVSFYNNEISEKSEIFDDQFSVERPDGSNFTLKIRSTKLEDSAMYFCASSDDTYTGELFFGEGSRLTVL.

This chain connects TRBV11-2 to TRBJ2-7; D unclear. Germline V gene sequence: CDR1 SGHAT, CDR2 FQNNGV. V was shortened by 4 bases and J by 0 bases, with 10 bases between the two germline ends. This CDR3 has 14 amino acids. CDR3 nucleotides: TGTGCCAGCAGCTCAAGGCGGAGCTCCTACGAGCAGTACTTC. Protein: CASSSRRSSYEQYF. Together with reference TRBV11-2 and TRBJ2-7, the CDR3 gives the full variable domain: EAGVAQSPRYKIIEKRQSVAFWCNPISGHATLYWYQQILGQGPKLLIQFQNNGVVDDSQLPKDRFSAERLKGVDSTLKIQPAKLEDSAVYLCASSSRRSSYEQYFGPGTRLTVT.

The DNA for the CDR3 is TGTGCCAGCAGCTCCGACCTATATAGCTCCTACGAGCAGTACTTC. As protein: CASSSDLYSSYEQYF. V and J are TRBV7-6 and TRBJ2-7; no firm D call. Germline V gives CDR1 SGHVS, CDR2 FNYEAQ. Trimming left V 4 bases short and J 0 bases short, with 13 bases between. The CDR3 has 15 amino acids.

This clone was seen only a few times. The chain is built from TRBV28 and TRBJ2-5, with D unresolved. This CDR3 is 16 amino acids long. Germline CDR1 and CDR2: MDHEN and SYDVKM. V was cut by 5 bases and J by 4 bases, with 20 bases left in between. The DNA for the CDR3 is TGTGCCAGCAGTACAAAAGCGCTCAACACGGGAGAGACCCAGTACTTC. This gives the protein CASSTKALNTGETQYF.

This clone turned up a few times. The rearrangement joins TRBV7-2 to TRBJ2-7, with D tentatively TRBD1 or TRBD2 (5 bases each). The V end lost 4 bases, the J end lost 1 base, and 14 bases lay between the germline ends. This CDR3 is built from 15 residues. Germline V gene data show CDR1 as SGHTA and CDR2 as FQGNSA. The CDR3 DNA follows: TGTGCCAGCAGCTATCCCGGGACCGTATCCTACGAGCAGTACTTC. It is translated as CASSYPGTVSYEQYF.